Sequencing of this T cell receptor (beta chain) was carried out in a study of control samples from healthy donors and cancer patients. Profiling relied on immunoSEQ multiplex PCR, and the TCRdb table lists in-frame clones only, not all of them. Of some 120,000 clones in the sample, roughly 91% were seen once. The sequenced material came from blood. The receptor was derived from a woman aged 65 to 85 in good health.

In DNA form, the CDR3 reads TGTGCCAGCAGTGAATATGGGACAGCCTACGAGCAGTACTTC. Amino acid sequence: CASSEYGTAYEQYF. The rearrangement links TRBV5-6 to TRBJ2-7, with 7 bases that match TRBD1. CDR1 is SGHDT and CDR2 is YYEEEE in the germline V gene. The CDR3 extends over 14 amino acids. With V trimmed by 5 bases and J by 2 bases, 7 bases remained unmatched.